Following are 7 T cell receptor beta chains from one sample sequenced in a study of tumour-infiltrating T cells in Burkitt lymphoma. The protocol was immunoSEQ multiplex PCR, while the TCRdb copy is restricted to in-frame clones and leaves out a portion. Of roughly 1,500 clones listed, over 40% are singletons. The sample taken for sequencing was tumor tissue. The source is a human donor with Burkitt lymphoma.

V is TRBV30 and J is TRBJ1-1; D possibly corresponds to TRBD1 (6 bases). Germline V gene data show CDR1 as GTSNPN and CDR2 as SVGIG (reference sequence). The V end lost 5 bases, the J end lost 6 bases, and 16 bases lay between the germline ends. The CDR3 has 13 amino acids. CDR3 DNA sequence: TGTGCCTGGGGCACAGGGAATGAGGCTGAAGCTTTCTTT. Translated: CAWGTGNEAEAFF. The complete variable domain, with remaining parts taken from reference TRBV30 and TRBJ1-1, reads SQTIHQWPATLVQPVGSPLSLECTVEGTSNPNLYWYRQAAGRGLQLLFYSVGIGQISSEVPQNLSASRPQDRQFILSSKKLLLSDSGFYLCAWGTGNEAEAFFGQGTRLTVV.

This clone was counted a few times. The rearrangement uses TRBV29-1 and TRBJ2-1; D remains unclear. Per the germline V gene, CDR1 is SQVTM and CDR2 is ANQGSEA. Trimming shortened V by 4 bases and J by 4 bases, and 8 bases separated the two germline ends. The CDR3 loop spans 12 amino acids. CDR3 bases: TGCAGCGTTGGAGACGGATACAATGAGCAGTTCTTC. This translates into CSVGDGYNEQFF.

This chain connects TRBV19 to TRBJ2-7; D uncertain. CDR1 and CDR2 (germline): LNHDA, SQIVND (reference sequence). V was clipped by 8 bases and J by 0 bases, with 17 bases between them. The CDR3 length is 15 residues. The DNA for the CDR3 is TGTGCCAGTTCCCTGGGCCCCTTCGACTCCTACGAGCAGTACTTC. This sequence encodes CASSLGPFDSYEQYF.

The rearrangement joins TRBV30 to TRBJ2-7; D call uncertain. From germline, CDR1 is GTSNPN and CDR2 SVGIG (reference sequence). V was trimmed by 2 bases and J by 9 bases, leaving 11 bases between them. This CDR3 has 11 amino acids. The CDR3 nucleotides are TGTGCCTGGAGTACGGAGCACGTGCAGTACTTC. Residues: CAWSTEHVQYF.

This clone was counted between two and nine times. The chain has TRBV29-1 and TRBJ1-1; D unresolved. CDR3 length: 11 amino acids. CDR1 and CDR2 from the germline V gene are SQVTM and ANQGSEA. The V and J ends lost 6 bases and 0 bases respectively, with 5 bases between them. CDR3 sequence: CSVELNTEAFF. CDR3 sequence (DNA): TGCAGCGTGGAGTTGAACACTGAAGCTTTCTTT.

The V and J genes are TRBV5-4 and TRBJ2-6; no reliable D call. This CDR3 spans 14 amino acids. Looked up from germline, CDR1 is SGHNT and CDR2 is YYREEE (reference sequence). The V end was cut by 9 bases, the J end by 0 bases, with 10 bases between. CDR3: CATLPYSGANVLTF. The CDR3 DNA sequence: TGTGCCACCTTACCTTACTCTGGGGCCAACGTCCTGACTTTC.

The chain employs TRBV7-9 and TRBJ2-3; D tentatively reads TRBD1 or TRBD2 (5 bases each). V was clipped by 5 bases and J by 0 bases, with 15 bases between them. The CDR3 consists of 16 residues. Germline CDR1 and CDR2: SEHNR and FQNEAQ (reference sequence). CDR3: CASSHGGGGSTDTQYF. CDR3 coding DNA: TGTGCCAGCAGCCACGGAGGTGGGGGAAGCACAGATACGCAGTATTTT.